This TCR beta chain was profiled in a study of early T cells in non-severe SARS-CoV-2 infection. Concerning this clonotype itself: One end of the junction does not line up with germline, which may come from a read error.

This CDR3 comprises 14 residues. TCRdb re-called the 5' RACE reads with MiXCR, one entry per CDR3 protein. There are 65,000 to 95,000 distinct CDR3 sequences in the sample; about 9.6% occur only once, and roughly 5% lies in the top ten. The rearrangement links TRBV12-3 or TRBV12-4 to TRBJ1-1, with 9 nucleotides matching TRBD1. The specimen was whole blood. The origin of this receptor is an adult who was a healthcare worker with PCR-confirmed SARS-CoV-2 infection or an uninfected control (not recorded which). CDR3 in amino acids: CASSTKQGATEVFF. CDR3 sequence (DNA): TGTGCCAGCAGTACTAAACAGGGGGCGACTGAAGTTTTCTTT.